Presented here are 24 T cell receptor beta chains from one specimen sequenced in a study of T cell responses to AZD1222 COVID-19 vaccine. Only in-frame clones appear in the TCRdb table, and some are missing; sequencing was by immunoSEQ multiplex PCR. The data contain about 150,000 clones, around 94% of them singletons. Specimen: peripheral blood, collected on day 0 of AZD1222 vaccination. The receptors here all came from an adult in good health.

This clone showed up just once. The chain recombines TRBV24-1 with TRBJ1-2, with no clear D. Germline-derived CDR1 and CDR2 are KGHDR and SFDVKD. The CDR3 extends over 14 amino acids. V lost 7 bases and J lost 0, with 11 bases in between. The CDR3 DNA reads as TGTGCCACCAGCGATCCCTTTACTAACTATGGCTACACCTTC. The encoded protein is CATSDPFTNYGYTF.

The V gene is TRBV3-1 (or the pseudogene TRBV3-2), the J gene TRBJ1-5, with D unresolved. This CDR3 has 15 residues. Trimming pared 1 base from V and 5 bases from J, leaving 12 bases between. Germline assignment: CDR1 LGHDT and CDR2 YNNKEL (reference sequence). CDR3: CASSQGAGDHQPQHF. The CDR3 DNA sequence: TGTGCCAGCAGCCAAGGTGCAGGAGATCATCAGCCCCAGCATTTT.

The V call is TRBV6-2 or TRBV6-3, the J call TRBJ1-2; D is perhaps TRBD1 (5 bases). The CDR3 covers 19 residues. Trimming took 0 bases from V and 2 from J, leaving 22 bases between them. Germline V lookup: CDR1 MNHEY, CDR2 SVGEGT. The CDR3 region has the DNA TGTGCCAGCAGTTACTCTGACAGCCACTTTTCCCCTGCGAACTATGGCTACACCTTC. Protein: CASSYSDSHFSPANYGYTF.

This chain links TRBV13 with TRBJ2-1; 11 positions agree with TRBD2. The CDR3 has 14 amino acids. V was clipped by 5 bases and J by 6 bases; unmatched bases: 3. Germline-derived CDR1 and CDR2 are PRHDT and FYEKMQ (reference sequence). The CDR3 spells CASSATSGVNEQFF. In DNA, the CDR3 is TGTGCCAGCAGCGCGACTAGCGGGGTCAATGAGCAGTTCTTC.

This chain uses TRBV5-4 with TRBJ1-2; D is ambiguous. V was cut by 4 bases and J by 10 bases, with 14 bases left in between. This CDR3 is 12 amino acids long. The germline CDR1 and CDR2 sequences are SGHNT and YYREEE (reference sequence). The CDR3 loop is CASSTRRLDYTF. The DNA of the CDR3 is TGTGCCAGCAGCACAAGACGTCTCGACTACACCTTC.

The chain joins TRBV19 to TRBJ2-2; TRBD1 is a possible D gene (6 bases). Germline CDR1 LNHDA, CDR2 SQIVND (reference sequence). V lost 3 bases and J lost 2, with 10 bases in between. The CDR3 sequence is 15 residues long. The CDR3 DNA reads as TGTGCCAGTAGTATGATCAGGGGCAACACCGGGGAGCTGTTTTTT. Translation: CASSMIRGNTGELFF.

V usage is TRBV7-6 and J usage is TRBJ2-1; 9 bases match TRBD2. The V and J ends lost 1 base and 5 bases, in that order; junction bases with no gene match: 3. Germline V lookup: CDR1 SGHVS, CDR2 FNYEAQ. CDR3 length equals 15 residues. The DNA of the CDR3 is TGTGCCAGCAGCTTAGGGACTAGCGTCAACAATGAGCAGTTCTTC. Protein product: CASSLGTSVNNEQFF.

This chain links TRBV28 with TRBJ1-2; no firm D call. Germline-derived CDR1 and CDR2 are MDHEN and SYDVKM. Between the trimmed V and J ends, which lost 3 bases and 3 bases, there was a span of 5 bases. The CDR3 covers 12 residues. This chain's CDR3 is CASSLSDYGYTF. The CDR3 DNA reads TGTGCCAGCAGTTTGTCGGACTATGGCTACACCTTC.

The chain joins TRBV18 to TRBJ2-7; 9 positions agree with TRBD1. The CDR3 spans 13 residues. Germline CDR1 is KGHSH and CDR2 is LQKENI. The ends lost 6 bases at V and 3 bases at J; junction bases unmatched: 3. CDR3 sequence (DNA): TGTGCCAGCTCGGGACAGGGTATCTACGAGCAGTACGTC. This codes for CASSGQGIYEQYV.

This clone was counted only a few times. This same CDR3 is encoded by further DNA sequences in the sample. CDR3 in DNA: TGTGCCAGCAGTGACTCGAGCGGGGGGGCAGATACGCAGTATTTT. Encoded protein: CASSDSSGGADTQYF. The chain recombines TRBV6-4 with TRBJ2-3; 10 nucleotides line up with TRBD2. From germline, CDR1 is MRHNA and CDR2 SNTAGT. J was trimmed by 4 bases and V by 0 bases; bases with no gene match: 1. The CDR3 consists of 15 residues.

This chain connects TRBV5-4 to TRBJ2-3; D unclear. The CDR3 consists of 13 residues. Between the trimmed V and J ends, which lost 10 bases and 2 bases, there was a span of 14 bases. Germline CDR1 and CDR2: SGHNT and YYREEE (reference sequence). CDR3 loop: CAASSSYTDTQYF. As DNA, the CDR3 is TGTGCCGCCAGCAGCTCCTACACAGATACGCAGTATTTT.

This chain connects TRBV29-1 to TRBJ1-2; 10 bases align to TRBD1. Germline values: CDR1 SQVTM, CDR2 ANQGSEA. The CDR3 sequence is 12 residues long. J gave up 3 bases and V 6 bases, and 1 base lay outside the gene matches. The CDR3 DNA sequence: TGCAGCGTCGGACAGGGGGACTATGGCTACACCTTC. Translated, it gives CSVGQGDYGYTF. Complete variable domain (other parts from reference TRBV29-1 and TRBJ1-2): SAVISQKPSRDICQRGTSLTIQCQVDSQVTMMFWYRQQPGQSLTLIATANQGSEATYESGFVIDKFPISRPNLTFSTLTVSNMSPEDSSIYLCSVGQGDYGYTFGSGTRLTVV.

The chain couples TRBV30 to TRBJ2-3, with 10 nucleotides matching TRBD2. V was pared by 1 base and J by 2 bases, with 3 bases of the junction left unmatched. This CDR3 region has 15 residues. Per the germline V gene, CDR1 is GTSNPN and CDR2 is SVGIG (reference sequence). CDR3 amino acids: CAWSGTSGHTDTQYF. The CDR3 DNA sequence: TGTGCCTGGAGTGGGACTAGCGGACACACAGATACGCAGTATTTT.

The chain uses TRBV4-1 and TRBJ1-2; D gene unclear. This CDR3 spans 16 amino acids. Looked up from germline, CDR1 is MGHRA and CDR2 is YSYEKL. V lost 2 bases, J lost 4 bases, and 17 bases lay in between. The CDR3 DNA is TGCGCCAGCAGCCAAAACTCCCCCGGGTCCCTCTATGGCTACACCTTC. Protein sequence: CASSQNSPGSLYGYTF.

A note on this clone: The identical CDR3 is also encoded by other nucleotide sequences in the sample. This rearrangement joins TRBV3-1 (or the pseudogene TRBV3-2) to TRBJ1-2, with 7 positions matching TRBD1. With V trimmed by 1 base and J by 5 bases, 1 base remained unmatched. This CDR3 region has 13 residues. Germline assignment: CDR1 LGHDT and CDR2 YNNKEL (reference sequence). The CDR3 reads CASSQAGGYGYTF. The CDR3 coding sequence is TGTGCCAGCAGCCAAGCAGGGGGGTATGGCTACACCTTC.

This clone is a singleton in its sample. CDR3 region: CASSRVYTEAFF. As DNA, the CDR3 is TGTGCCAGCAGTAGGGTATACACTGAAGCTTTCTTT. The genes are TRBV2 and TRBJ1-1; no definite D call. Per the germline V gene, CDR1 is SNHLY and CDR2 is FYNNEI. This CDR3 spans 12 amino acids. Trimming stripped 5 bases from V and 3 bases from J, with 7 bases between.

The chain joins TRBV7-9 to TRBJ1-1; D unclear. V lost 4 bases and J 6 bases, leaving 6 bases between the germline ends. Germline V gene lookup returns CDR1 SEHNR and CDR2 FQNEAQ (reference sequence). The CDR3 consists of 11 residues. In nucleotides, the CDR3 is TGTGCCAGCAGCTCCGGAGCTGAAGCTTTCTTT. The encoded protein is CASSSGAEAFF.

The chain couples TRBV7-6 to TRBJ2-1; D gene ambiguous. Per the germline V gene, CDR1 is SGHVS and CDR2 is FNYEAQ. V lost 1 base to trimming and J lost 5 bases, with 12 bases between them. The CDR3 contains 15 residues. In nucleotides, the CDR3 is TGTGCCAGCAGCTTAGAAGGGCGATTCGACAATGAGCAGTTCTTC. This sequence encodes CASSLEGRFDNEQFF.

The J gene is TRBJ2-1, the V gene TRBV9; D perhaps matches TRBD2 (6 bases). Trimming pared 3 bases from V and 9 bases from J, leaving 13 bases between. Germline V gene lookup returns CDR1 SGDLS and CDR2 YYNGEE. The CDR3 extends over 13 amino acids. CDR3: CASSAGLLGEQFF. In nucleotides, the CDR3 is TGTGCCAGCAGCGCGGGACTTTTGGGTGAGCAGTTCTTC.

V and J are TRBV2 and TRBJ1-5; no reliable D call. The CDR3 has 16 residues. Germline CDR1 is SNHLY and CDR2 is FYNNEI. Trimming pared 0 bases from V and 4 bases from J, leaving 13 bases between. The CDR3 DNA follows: TGTGCCAGCAGTGAAGCGTTAAGGATAGGGAATCAGCCCCAGCATTTT. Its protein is CASSEALRIGNQPQHF.

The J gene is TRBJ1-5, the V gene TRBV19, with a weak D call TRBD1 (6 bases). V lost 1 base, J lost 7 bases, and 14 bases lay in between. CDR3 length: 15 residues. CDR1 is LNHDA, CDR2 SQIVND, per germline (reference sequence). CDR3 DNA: TGTGCCAGTAGTATAGGAGCCAGGGGAACGCAGCCCCAGCATTTT. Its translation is CASSIGARGTQPQHF.

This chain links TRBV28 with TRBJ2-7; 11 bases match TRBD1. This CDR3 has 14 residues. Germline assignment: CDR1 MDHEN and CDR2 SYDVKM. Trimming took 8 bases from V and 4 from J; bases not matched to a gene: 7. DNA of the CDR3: TGTGCCAGCCGAGGGACAGGGGGTATATACGAGCAGTACGTC. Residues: CASRGTGGIYEQYV.

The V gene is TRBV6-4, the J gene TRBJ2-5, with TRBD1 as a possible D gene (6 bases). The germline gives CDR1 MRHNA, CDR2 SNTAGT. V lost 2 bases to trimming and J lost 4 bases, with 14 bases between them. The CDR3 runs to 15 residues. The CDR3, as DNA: TGTGCCAGCAGTGACCAGACAGGACCCTTAGAGACCCAGTACTTC. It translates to CASSDQTGPLETQYF.

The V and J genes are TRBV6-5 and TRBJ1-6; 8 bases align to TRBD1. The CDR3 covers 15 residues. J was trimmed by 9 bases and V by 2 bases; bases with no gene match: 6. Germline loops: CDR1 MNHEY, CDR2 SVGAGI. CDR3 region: CASSYISRGRSPLHF. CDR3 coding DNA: TGTGCCAGCAGTTACATTAGCAGGGGGCGTTCACCCCTCCACTTT.